This T cell receptor (beta chain) is drawn from a study of T-cell reconstitution after alpha-beta-depleted transplantation in children. During its preparation, the TCRbeta library received unique molecular identifiers. From the PCR reads, TCRdb called clonotypes with MiXCR, one entry per CDR3 protein. The top ten hold 2% to 2.5% of the sample, which has around 530,000 distinct CDR3 sequences, less than 35% seen once. Germline CDR1 reads SGHDT; CDR2 reads YYEEEE. With 5 bases clipped from V and 4 bases from J, the junction kept 6 bases outside the gene matches. CDR3 length equals 15 residues. The chain is built from TRBV5-6 and TRBJ2-1, with 10 bases fitting TRBD2. The specimen was PBMCs from the stem cell graft donor, collected from the stem cell graft. This receptor was identified in a human donor who donated a stem cell graft to a child with aplastic anemia. The CDR3 coding sequence is TGTGCCAGCAGTTTTAGCGGGAGGCAATACAATGAGCAGTTCTTC. This codes for CASSFSGRQYNEQFF. Variable domain in full (rest from reference TRBV5-6 and TRBJ2-1): DAGVTQSPTHLIKTRGQQVTLRCSPKSGHDTVSWYQQALGQGPQFIFQYYEEEERQRGNFPDRFSGHQFPNYSSELNVNALLLGDSALYLCASSFSGRQYNEQFFGPGTRLTVL.